This T cell receptor (beta chain) is from a study of blood T cell repertoires in COVID-19. At the level of the study: Whether acute or convalescent, the COVID-19 samples came from the United States, Italy and Spain.

This clone was detected only once. Authors' analysis steps: Amplification from reference gene primers served as the basis for estimated nucleated cell counts. The data were produced by immunoSEQ multiplex PCR, yet TCRdb's version contains in-frame clones alone and is incomplete. That table furnishes V, J and clone size, whereas the DNA furnished D and trimming. Among 100,000 or so clones listed, about two thirds were seen once. This CDR3 is 15 amino acids long. Germline V lookup: CDR1 LNHDA, CDR2 SQIVND (reference sequence). V shed 7 bases and J shed 2 bases, with 15 bases lying between them. The receptor's source is a woman of 80 years or more with acute or convalescent COVID-19. This sequence joins TRBV19 and TRBJ1-5, with a possible D match to TRBD1 (5 bases). Sequencing was carried out using peripheral blood. CDR3 protein: CASNDQAGGNQPQHF. DNA of the CDR3: TGTGCCAGTAACGATCAAGCGGGGGGCAATCAGCCCCAGCATTTT.